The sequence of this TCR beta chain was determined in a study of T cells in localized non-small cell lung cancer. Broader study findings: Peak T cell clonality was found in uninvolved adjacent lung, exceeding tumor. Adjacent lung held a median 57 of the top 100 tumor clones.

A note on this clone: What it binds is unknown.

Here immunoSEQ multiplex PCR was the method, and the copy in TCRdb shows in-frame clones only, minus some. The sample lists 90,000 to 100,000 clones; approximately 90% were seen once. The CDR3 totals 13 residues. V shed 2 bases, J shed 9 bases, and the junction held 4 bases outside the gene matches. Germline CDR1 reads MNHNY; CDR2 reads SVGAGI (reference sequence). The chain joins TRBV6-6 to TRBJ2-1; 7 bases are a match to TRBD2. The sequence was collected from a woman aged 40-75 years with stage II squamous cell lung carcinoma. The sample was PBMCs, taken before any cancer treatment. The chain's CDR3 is CASSYPSGGEQFF. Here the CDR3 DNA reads TGTGCCAGCAGTTACCCTAGCGGCGGTGAGCAGTTCTTC.